These T cell receptor beta chains were read from a single sample in a study of T cells in Graves' hyperthyroidism and ophthalmopathy. TCRdb independently ran MiXCR on the multiplex PCR reads; one entry per CDR3 protein. The table lists approximately 480,000 distinct CDR3 sequences, around 21% of them singletons, with 26% in the top ten. Sequencing used blood. Source of these receptors: a man younger than 30 with Graves' hyperthyroidism. Each CDR3 is given with its conserved first and last residue. The order of the fields is J gene, D gene, clone size, V gene, CDR3 protein, CDR3 DNA. The D gene is left open where the match is weak. Rows may omit the clone size; those that give it use once, few, many or a size class.

j_gene: TRBJ1-1; d_gene: -; abundance: -; v_gene: TRBV6-2/TRBV6-3; CDR3aa: CASSSRDMGRTDAFF; CDR3nt: TGTGCCAGCAGTTCCAGGGACATGGGGAGGACTGATGCTTTCTTT
j_gene: TRBJ2-7; d_gene: -; abundance: many; v_gene: TRBV28; CDR3aa: CASSFTFTLPGRRRQYF; CDR3nt: TGTGCCAGCAGTTTCACCTTTACTCTTCCGGGACGTCGAAGGCAGTACTTC
j_gene: TRBJ1-5; d_gene: -; abundance: few; v_gene: TRBV20-1; CDR3aa: CSAREEGDQPQHF; CDR3nt: TGCAGTGCTAGAGAAGAAGGAGATCAGCCCCAGCATTTT
j_gene: TRBJ2-5; d_gene: TRBD1; abundance: -; v_gene: TRBV27; CDR3aa: CASRGPGGTQYF; CDR3nt: TGTGCCAGCCGGGGCCCAGGGGGGACCCAGTACTTC
j_gene: TRBJ1-1; d_gene: -; abundance: many; v_gene: TRBV19; CDR3aa: CASTLGRTVNTEAFF; CDR3nt: TGTGCCAGTACCCTAGGGCGAACTGTGAACACTGAAGCTTTCTTT
j_gene: TRBJ1-2; d_gene: -; abundance: many; v_gene: TRBV12-5; CDR3aa: CASGLGHYGYTF; CDR3nt: TGTGCTAGTGGTTTAGGACATTATGGCTACACCTTC
j_gene: TRBJ2-7; d_gene: -; abundance: many; v_gene: TRBV6-1; CDR3aa: CASSPGTDVVYEQYF; CDR3nt: TGTGCCAGCAGCCCCGGGACGGACGTGGTCTACGAGCAGTACTTC
j_gene: TRBJ2-5; d_gene: -; abundance: -; v_gene: TRBV28; CDR3aa: CASNQLGETQYF; CDR3nt: TGTGCCAGCAACCAACTAGGAGAGACCCAGTACTTC
j_gene: TRBJ1-5; d_gene: -; abundance: many; v_gene: TRBV20-1; CDR3aa: CSATRGLNQPQHF; CDR3nt: TGCAGTGCTACCCGGGGCCTCAATCAGCCCCAGCATTTT
j_gene: TRBJ2-7; d_gene: -; abundance: few; v_gene: TRBV5-1; CDR3aa: CASSFYTNSYEQYF; CDR3nt: TGCGCCAGCAGCTTCTATACCAACTCCTACGAGCAGTACTTC
j_gene: TRBJ1-1; d_gene: -; abundance: many; v_gene: TRBV2; CDR3aa: CASSDRWRGTEAFF; CDR3nt: TGTGCCAGCAGTGACAGGTGGAGGGGCACTGAAGCTTTCTTT
j_gene: TRBJ1-5; d_gene: -; abundance: -; v_gene: TRBV12-3/TRBV12-4; CDR3aa: CASSFEVGNQPQHF; CDR3nt: TGTGCCAGCAGTTTTGAGGTTGGCAATCAGCCCCAGCATTTT
j_gene: TRBJ1-3; d_gene: -; abundance: many; v_gene: TRBV6-1; CDR3aa: CASRGFSGNTIYF; CDR3nt: TGTGCCAGCAGGGGCTTCTCTGGAAACACCATATATTTT
j_gene: TRBJ1-1; d_gene: -; abundance: many; v_gene: TRBV12-3/TRBV12-4; CDR3aa: CASSFGAYTEAFF; CDR3nt: TGTGCCAGCAGTTTTGGGGCCTACACTGAAGCTTTCTTT
j_gene: TRBJ1-1; d_gene: -; abundance: -; v_gene: TRBV4-1; CDR3aa: CASSLPGVIFEAFF; CDR3nt: TGCGCCAGCAGCCTCCCGGGAGTTATTTTTGAAGCTTTCTTT
j_gene: TRBJ2-4; d_gene: -; abundance: many; v_gene: TRBV2; CDR3aa: CASRPTMVGAFNIQYF; CDR3nt: TGTGCCAGCAGGCCTACCATGGTGGGGGCCTTTAACATTCAGTACTTC
j_gene: TRBJ2-5; d_gene: TRBD1; abundance: few; v_gene: TRBV20-1; CDR3aa: CSATGGRGETQYF; CDR3nt: TGCAGTGCTACAGGGGGCAGGGGGGAGACCCAGTACTTC
j_gene: TRBJ1-1; d_gene: TRBD1; abundance: -; v_gene: TRBV28; CDR3aa: CASSATGDGEAFF; CDR3nt: TGTGCCAGCAGCGCAACAGGGGATGGTGAAGCTTTCTTT
j_gene: TRBJ2-7; d_gene: TRBD1; abundance: few; v_gene: TRBV9; CDR3aa: CASSVSGQAPYEQYF; CDR3nt: TGTGCCAGCAGCGTTTCGGGACAGGCTCCTTACGAGCAGTACTTC
j_gene: TRBJ1-1; d_gene: -; abundance: -; v_gene: TRBV10-3; CDR3aa: CAISESRGEATEAFF; CDR3nt: TGTGCCATCAGTGAGTCAAGAGGGGAGGCCACTGAAGCTTTCTTT
j_gene: TRBJ1-5; d_gene: -; abundance: many; v_gene: TRBV6-5; CDR3aa: CASITEVGLVSNQPQHF; CDR3nt: TGTGCCAGCATTACTGAGGTTGGACTGGTAAGCAATCAGCCCCAGCATTTT
j_gene: TRBJ2-5; d_gene: -; abundance: many; v_gene: TRBV30; CDR3aa: CAWSVLGGTQYF; CDR3nt: TGTGCCTGGAGTGTTTTAGGTGGGACCCAGTACTTC
j_gene: TRBJ2-5; d_gene: TRBD1; abundance: -; v_gene: TRBV5-4; CDR3aa: CASSYPGQSMRETQYF; CDR3nt: TGTGCCAGCAGTTACCCGGGACAGAGTATGCGAGAGACCCAGTACTTC
j_gene: TRBJ2-5; d_gene: TRBD2; abundance: few; v_gene: TRBV11-3; CDR3aa: CASSLGSSGGSWETQYF; CDR3nt: TGTGCCAGCAGCTTAGGCTCTAGCGGGGGCTCCTGGGAGACCCAGTACTTC
j_gene: TRBJ2-7; d_gene: TRBD1; abundance: -; v_gene: TRBV14; CDR3aa: CASSQVETGSYEQYF; CDR3nt: TGTGCCAGCAGCCAAGTGGAGACAGGGAGCTACGAGCAGTACTTC
j_gene: TRBJ1-1; d_gene: TRBD1; abundance: many; v_gene: TRBV6-1; CDR3aa: CASNPTGAHTEAFF; CDR3nt: TGTGCCAGCAACCCGACAGGGGCGCACACTGAAGCTTTCTTT
j_gene: TRBJ2-5; d_gene: -; abundance: many; v_gene: TRBV27; CDR3aa: CASSKKGETQYF; CDR3nt: TGTGCCAGCAGTAAAAAAGGAGAGACCCAGTACTTC
j_gene: TRBJ2-5; d_gene: -; abundance: -; v_gene: TRBV28; CDR3aa: CASMEADWKVETQYF; CDR3nt: TGTGCCAGCATGGAAGCAGACTGGAAAGTAGAGACCCAGTACTTC
j_gene: TRBJ2-7; d_gene: TRBD2; abundance: -; v_gene: TRBV4-2; CDR3aa: CASSQDSGATSGAGEQYF; CDR3nt: TGTGCCAGCAGCCAAGACTCGGGGGCAACTAGCGGGGCAGGCGAGCAGTACTTC
j_gene: TRBJ1-5; d_gene: -; abundance: few; v_gene: TRBV19; CDR3aa: CASKGRGPNQPQHF; CDR3nt: TGTGCCAGTAAGGGAAGGGGCCCTAATCAGCCCCAGCATTTT
j_gene: TRBJ2-5; d_gene: -; abundance: -; v_gene: TRBV7-2; CDR3aa: CASVADTQETQYF; CDR3nt: TGTGCCAGCGTCGCGGATACCCAAGAGACCCAGTACTTC
j_gene: TRBJ1-3; d_gene: -; abundance: -; v_gene: TRBV6-5; CDR3aa: CASSYSRDAGNTIYF; CDR3nt: TGTGCCAGCAGTTACTCAAGGGATGCTGGAAACACCATATATTTT
j_gene: TRBJ2-2; d_gene: -; abundance: few; v_gene: TRBV9; CDR3aa: CASSVAFSYTGELFF; CDR3nt: TGTGCCAGCAGCGTAGCGTTCAGTTACACCGGGGAGCTGTTTTTT
j_gene: TRBJ1-1; d_gene: -; abundance: -; v_gene: TRBV19; CDR3aa: CASRGGGSEAFF; CDR3nt: TGTGCCAGTAGAGGCGGAGGGTCTGAAGCTTTCTTT
j_gene: TRBJ2-7; d_gene: TRBD1; abundance: many; v_gene: TRBV12-3/TRBV12-4; CDR3aa: CASTAQGALLGGEQYF; CDR3nt: TGTGCCAGCACCGCGCAGGGGGCTCTATTGGGGGGCGAGCAGTACTTC
j_gene: TRBJ2-7; d_gene: TRBD2; abundance: few; v_gene: TRBV9; CDR3aa: CASSVGRGGSYEQYF; CDR3nt: TGTGCCAGCAGCGTAGGGCGCGGGGGATCCTACGAGCAGTACTTC
j_gene: TRBJ2-5; d_gene: -; abundance: few; v_gene: TRBV5-1; CDR3aa: CASRTGNQETQYF; CDR3nt: TGCGCCAGCAGGACCGGGAACCAAGAGACCCAGTACTTC
j_gene: TRBJ1-1; d_gene: -; abundance: many; v_gene: TRBV12-3/TRBV12-4; CDR3aa: CTSSYGGVNTEAFF; CDR3nt: TGTACCAGCAGTTATGGAGGAGTCAACACTGAAGCTTTCTTT